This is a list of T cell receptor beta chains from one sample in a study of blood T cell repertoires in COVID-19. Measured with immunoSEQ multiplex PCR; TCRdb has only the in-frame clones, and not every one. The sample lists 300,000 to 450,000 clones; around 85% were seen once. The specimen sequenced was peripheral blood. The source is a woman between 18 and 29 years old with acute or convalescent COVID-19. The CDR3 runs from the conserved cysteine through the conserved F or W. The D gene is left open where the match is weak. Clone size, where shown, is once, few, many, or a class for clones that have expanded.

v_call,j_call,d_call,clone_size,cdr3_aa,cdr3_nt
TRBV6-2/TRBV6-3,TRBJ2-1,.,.,CASSDGTGTSSYNEQFF,TGTGCCAGCAGCGACGGGACTGGCACGAGCTCCTACAATGAGCAGTTCTTC
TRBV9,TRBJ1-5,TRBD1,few,CASSAGQGGNQPQHF,TGTGCCAGCAGCGCAGGACAGGGGGGCAATCAGCCCCAGCATTTT
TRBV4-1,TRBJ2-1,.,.,CASSQDLTLNEQFF,TGCGCCAGCAGCCAAGATCTAACCCTGAATGAGCAGTTCTTC
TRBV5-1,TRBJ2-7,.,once,CASSLVAASSYEQYF,TGCGCCAGCAGCTTGGTGGCAGCGAGCTCCTACGAGCAGTACTTC
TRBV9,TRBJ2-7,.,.,CASSGTGLSYEQYF,TGTGCCAGCAGCGGAACAGGGCTCTCCTACGAGCAGTACTTC
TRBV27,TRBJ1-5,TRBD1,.,CASSPGQGRLGNQPQHF,TGTGCCAGCAGTCCCGGACAGGGCCGACTGGGCAATCAGCCCCAGCATTTT
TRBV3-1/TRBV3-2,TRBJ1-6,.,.,CASSPRTGGGVLHF,TGTGCCAGCAGCCCCCGGACGGGAGGCGGGGTCCTCCACTTT
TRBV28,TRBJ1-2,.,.,CASSFQDIGYTF,TGTGCCAGCAGTTTTCAGGATATCGGCTACACCTTC
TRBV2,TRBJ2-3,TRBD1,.,CASSKGATSTDTQYF,TGTGCCAGCAGTAAGGGGGCCACTAGCACAGATACGCAGTATTTT
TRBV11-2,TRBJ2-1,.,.,CASSPGSYNEQFF,TGTGCCAGCAGCCCGGGGTCTTACAATGAGCAGTTCTTC
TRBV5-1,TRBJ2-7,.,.,CASSLGGSSTYEQYF,TGCGCCAGCAGCTTGGGGGGCTCATCTACCTACGAGCAGTACTTC
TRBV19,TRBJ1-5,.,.,CASSMRGGNQPQHF,TGTGCCAGTAGTATGCGGGGTGGCAATCAGCCCCAGCATTTT
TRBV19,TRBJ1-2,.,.,CASSIVEGYGYTF,TGTGCCAGTAGTATTGTGGAGGGCTATGGCTACACCTTC
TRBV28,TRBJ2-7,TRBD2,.,CASSFLAETYEQYF,TGTGCCAGCAGTTTTCTAGCGGAAACCTACGAGCAGTACTTC
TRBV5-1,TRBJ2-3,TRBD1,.,CASSRTGGPIPDTQYF,TGCGCCAGCAGCCGGACAGGGGGCCCTATCCCAGATACGCAGTATTTT
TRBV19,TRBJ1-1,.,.,CASSMRRLMNTEAFF,TGTGCCAGTAGTATGCGTAGACTCATGAACACTGAAGCTTTCTTT
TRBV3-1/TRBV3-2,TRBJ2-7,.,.,CASSPRDSYEQYF,TGTGCCAGCAGCCCGCGGGACAGCTACGAGCAGTACTTC
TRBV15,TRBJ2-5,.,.,CATRVGIRETQYF,TGTGCCACCAGGGTCGGGATCCGAGAGACCCAGTACTTC
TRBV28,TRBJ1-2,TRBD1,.,CASSSRTGSNYGYTF,TGTGCCAGCAGTTCACGGACAGGGAGTAACTATGGCTACACCTTC
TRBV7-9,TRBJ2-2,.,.,CASSSRTENTGELFF,TGTGCCAGCAGCTCCCGGACTGAGAACACCGGGGAGCTGTTTTTT
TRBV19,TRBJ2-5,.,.,CASSMAFQRETQYF,TGTGCCAGTAGTATGGCCTTTCAGCGAGAGACCCAGTACTTC
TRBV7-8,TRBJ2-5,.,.,CASSLGGYETQYF,TGTGCCAGCAGCTTAGGGGGCTATGAGACCCAGTACTTC
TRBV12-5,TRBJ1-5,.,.,CASATGLENQPQHF,TGTGCTAGTGCCACAGGGTTGGAGAATCAGCCCCAGCATTTT
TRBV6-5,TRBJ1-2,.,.,CASSYGQSPNYGYTF,TGTGCCAGCAGTTACGGGCAGTCCCCTAACTATGGCTACACCTTC
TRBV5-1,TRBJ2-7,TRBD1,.,CASGPGTGREEQYF,TGCGCCAGCGGACCCGGGACAGGGAGGGAAGAGCAGTACTTC
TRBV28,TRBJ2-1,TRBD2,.,CASSPSGRARLYNEQFF,TGTGCCAGCAGTCCTAGCGGGAGGGCCCGTCTCTACAATGAGCAGTTCTTC
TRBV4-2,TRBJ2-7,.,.,CASSQDRLQGLIPYEQYF,TGTGCCAGCAGCCAAGATAGGCTGCAGGGCCTGATTCCCTACGAGCAGTACTTC
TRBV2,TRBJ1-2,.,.,CASSPDRSGYTF,TGTGCCAGCAGCCCAGACAGATCCGGCTACACCTTC
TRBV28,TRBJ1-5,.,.,CASSPRQINQPQHF,TGTGCCAGCAGTCCCAGACAGATTAATCAGCCCCAGCATTTT
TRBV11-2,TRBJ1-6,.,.,CASSLAGDNSPLHF,TGTGCCAGCAGCTTAGCCGGGGATAATTCACCCCTCCACTTT
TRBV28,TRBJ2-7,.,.,CASSPRFEQYF,TGTGCCAGCAGTCCCCGGTTCGAGCAGTACTTC
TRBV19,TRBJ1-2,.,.,CASTAGNRPYGYTF,TGTGCCAGTACGGCGGGGAATAGGCCCTATGGCTACACCTTC
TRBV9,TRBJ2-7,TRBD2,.,CASSVAWTSHEQYF,TGTGCCAGCAGCGTAGCATGGACTAGCCACGAGCAGTACTTC
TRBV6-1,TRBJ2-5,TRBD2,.,CASSDPGLAQETQYF,TGTGCCAGCAGTGATCCTGGACTAGCGCAAGAGACCCAGTACTTC
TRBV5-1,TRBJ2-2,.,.,CASSLTTANTGELFF,TGCGCCAGCAGCCTGACGACTGCGAACACCGGGGAGCTGTTTTTT
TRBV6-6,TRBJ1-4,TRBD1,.,CASSYARQGADEKLFF,TGTGCCAGCAGTTACGCTCGACAGGGGGCTGATGAAAAACTGTTTTTT
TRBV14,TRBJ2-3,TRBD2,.,CASSQRGGNTDTQYF,TGTGCCAGCAGCCAACGGGGGGGAAACACAGATACGCAGTATTTT
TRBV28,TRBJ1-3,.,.,CASSVTPGNTIYF,TGTGCCAGCAGTGTGACACCGGGAAACACCATATATTTT
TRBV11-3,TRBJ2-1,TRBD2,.,CASSERLAGSNEQFF,TGTGCCAGCAGCGAAAGACTAGCGGGCTCAAATGAGCAGTTCTTC
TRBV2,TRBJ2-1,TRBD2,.,CASSTAGLAGVEQFF,TGTGCCAGCAGTACAGCGGGACTAGCGGGAGTAGAGCAGTTCTTC
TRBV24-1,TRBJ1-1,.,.,CATVGQGNTEAFF,TGTGCCACCGTCGGGCAGGGGAACACTGAAGCTTTCTTT
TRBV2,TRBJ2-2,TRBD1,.,CASSHPPGQGVGTGELFF,TGTGCCAGCAGTCACCCCCCGGGACAGGGGGTTGGCACCGGGGAGCTGTTTTTT
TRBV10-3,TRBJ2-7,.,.,CATSASSYEQYF,TGTGCCACTAGCGCTAGCTCCTACGAGCAGTACTTC
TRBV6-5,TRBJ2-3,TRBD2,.,CASIGTGGDTQYF,TGTGCCAGCATTGGAACGGGGGGGGATACGCAGTATTTT
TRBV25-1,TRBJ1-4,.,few,CASTSPSGTAEKLFF,TGTGCCAGCACTAGCCCGAGCGGCACAGCTGAAAAACTGTTTTTT
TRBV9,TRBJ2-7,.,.,CASSAHPASGEQYF,TGTGCCAGCAGCGCACATCCGGCGTCGGGTGAGCAGTACTTC
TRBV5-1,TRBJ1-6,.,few,CASKSSYNSPLHF,TGCGCCTCTAAAAGCTCCTATAATTCACCCCTCCACTTT
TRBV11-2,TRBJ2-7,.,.,CASSLGFLVSADQSEQYF,TGTGCCAGCAGCTTAGGCTTTTTGGTTTCTGCAGATCAATCCGAGCAGTACTTC
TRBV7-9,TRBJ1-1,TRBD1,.,CASSYRLTGDSEAFF,TGTGCCAGCAGTTATCGGTTGACAGGGGATTCTGAAGCTTTCTTT
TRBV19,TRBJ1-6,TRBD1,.,CASSIWSRGFSPLHF,TGTGCCAGTAGTATTTGGTCCAGGGGGTTTTCACCCCTCCACTTT
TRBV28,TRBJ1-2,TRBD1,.,CASTTPGQGAPGYTF,TGTGCCAGCACAACGCCGGGACAGGGGGCGCCTGGCTACACCTTC
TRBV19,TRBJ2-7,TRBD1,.,CASSIGQGGLSYEQYF,TGTGCCAGTAGTATCGGGCAAGGGGGCCTCTCCTACGAGCAGTACTTC
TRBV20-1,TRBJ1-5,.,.,CSASSGSNQPQHF,TGCAGTGCTAGTTCGGGTTCCAATCAGCCCCAGCATTTT
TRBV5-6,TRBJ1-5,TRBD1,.,CASSPRDSPAAQHF,TGTGCCAGCAGCCCCCGGGACAGCCCAGCAGCCCAGCATTTT
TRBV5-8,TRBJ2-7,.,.,CASSLVLSAGETYEQYF,TGTGCCAGCAGCTTGGTTCTCTCGGCAGGGGAAACCTACGAGCAGTACTTC
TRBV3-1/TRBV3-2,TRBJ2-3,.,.,CASSQSGLPTDTQYF,TGTGCCAGCAGCCAATCCGGACTACCCACAGATACGCAGTATTTT
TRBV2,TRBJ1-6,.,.,CASSDFESPLHF,TGTGCCAGCAGTGATTTCGAGTCACCCCTCCACTTT